The clone carrying this TCR beta chain has just one count. What it recognizes is unknown. This may be a read error: a much more frequent sequence differs by one nucleotide. Preparing the TCRbeta library involved the use of unique molecular identifiers. In TCRdb, the PCR reads were re-called with MiXCR into one record per CDR3 protein. The sample contains about 830,000 distinct CDR3 sequences, 16% of which appear only once. Germline CDR1 DFQATT, CDR2 SNEGSKA (reference sequence). CDR3 size: 13 residues. Trimming removed 4 bases at V and 3 bases at J, with 10 bases between. This entry comes from a study of T-cell reconstitution after alpha-beta-depleted transplantation in children. Findings and limits, study-wide: Fresh T-cell production supplied most of the T-cell counts and diversity seen one year after transplant. Reportedly, alpha-beta T cells present about two months post-transplant originated from several hundred expanded clones of graft origin. TCRbeta diversity was high at day 60 in some patients (a result of surviving recipient T cells and thymic progenitors).

V usage is TRBV20-1 and J usage is TRBJ2-1, with TRBD2 as a possible D gene (6 bases). Specimen: PBMCs, mostly from graft donor cells, collected 360 days after TCRalphabeta/CD19-depleted stem cell transplant. The receptor comes from a male patient younger than 18 who had a stem cell transplant for acute lymphoblastic leukemia, so the T cells may come from the graft donor. The CDR3 DNA is TGCAGTGCTACCGGGACTTTCTACAATGAGCAGTTCTTC. This gives the protein CSATGTFYNEQFF.